This is a list of T cell receptor beta chains from one sample in a study of T cells in localized non-small cell lung cancer. Repertoires were generated with immunoSEQ multiplex PCR, while TCRdb's copy carries only in-frame clones and drops some. The table includes about 3,000 clones, roughly 29% detected once. The sample consisted of normal lung tissue next to the tumor, taken before any cancer treatment. All receptors come from a woman aged 40-70 years with stage I lung adenocarcinoma. The CDR3 runs from the conserved cysteine through the conserved F or W. Each record gives: J gene, D gene, V gene, clone size, CDR3 protein, CDR3 DNA. A D gene is named only where the DNA matches it firmly. Rows give clone size only sometimes, using once, few, many, or a class for an expanded clone.

j_call: TRBJ1-1; d_call: -; v_call: TRBV9; clone_size: few; cdr3_aa: CASSSGDGNTEAFF; cdr3_nt: TGTGCCAGCAGCTCCGGGGACGGGAACACTGAAGCTTTCTTT
j_call: TRBJ1-2; d_call: -; v_call: TRBV19; clone_size: few; cdr3_aa: CASSILGAAGPIRNYGYTF; cdr3_nt: TGTGCCAGTAGTATTTTGGGTGCGGCAGGACCGATCCGCAACTATGGCTACACCTTC
j_call: TRBJ2-5; d_call: -; v_call: TRBV11-3; clone_size: few; cdr3_aa: CASSFPRGRETQYF; cdr3_nt: TGTGCCAGCAGCTTCCCCCGGGGTCGGGAGACCCAGTACTTC
j_call: TRBJ2-1; d_call: -; v_call: TRBV6-8; clone_size: few; cdr3_aa: CASSGSWNEQFF; cdr3_nt: TGTGCCAGCTCCGGGAGTTGGAATGAGCAGTTCTTC
j_call: TRBJ1-1; d_call: -; v_call: TRBV6-8; clone_size: few; cdr3_aa: CASSVTSSTEAFF; cdr3_nt: TGTGCCAGCAGCGTTACAAGTAGCACTGAAGCTTTCTTT
j_call: TRBJ2-2; d_call: -; v_call: TRBV7-7; clone_size: many; cdr3_aa: CASSLVRGGPNTGELFF; cdr3_nt: TGTGCCAGCAGCTTAGTTCGTGGGGGGCCGAACACCGGGGAGCTGTTTTTT
j_call: TRBJ2-7; d_call: TRBD2; v_call: TRBV19; clone_size: -; cdr3_aa: CASSISGTSYEQYF; cdr3_nt: TGTGCCAGTAGTATTAGCGGGACTTCCTACGAGCAGTACTTC
j_call: TRBJ1-2; d_call: -; v_call: TRBV6-8; clone_size: -; cdr3_aa: CASRGQRDHGYTF; cdr3_nt: TGTGCCAGCAGGGGACAAAGGGACCATGGCTACACCTTC
j_call: TRBJ1-4; d_call: -; v_call: TRBV27; clone_size: -; cdr3_aa: CASSSKPGLNEKLFF; cdr3_nt: TGTGCCAGCAGCAGTAAACCGGGACTTAATGAAAAACTGTTTTTT
j_call: TRBJ1-2; d_call: -; v_call: TRBV28; clone_size: -; cdr3_aa: CASSPHRGRAVGGYTF; cdr3_nt: TGTGCCAGCAGTCCCCATCGCGGAAGGGCTGTGGGTGGCTACACCTTC
j_call: TRBJ1-1; d_call: TRBD1; v_call: TRBV11-3; clone_size: -; cdr3_aa: CASTMRGQPAEAFF; cdr3_nt: TGTGCCAGCACCATGAGGGGACAGCCAGCAGAAGCTTTCTTT
j_call: TRBJ2-6; d_call: -; v_call: TRBV6-8; clone_size: -; cdr3_aa: CASSSHSGANVLTF; cdr3_nt: TGTGCCAGCAGCTCCCACTCTGGGGCCAACGTCCTGACTTTC
j_call: TRBJ2-1; d_call: -; v_call: TRBV19; clone_size: -; cdr3_aa: CASSIQEGVAPYNEQFF; cdr3_nt: TGTGCCAGTAGTATACAGGAGGGAGTTGCTCCTTACAATGAGCAGTTCTTC
j_call: TRBJ1-1; d_call: TRBD1; v_call: TRBV10-2; clone_size: few; cdr3_aa: CATTGGMNTEAFF; cdr3_nt: TGCGCCACGACAGGGGGAATGAACACTGAAGCTTTCTTT
j_call: TRBJ2-1; d_call: -; v_call: TRBV9; clone_size: few; cdr3_aa: CASSVSWSHEQFF; cdr3_nt: TGTGCCAGCAGCGTCTCTTGGTCCCATGAGCAGTTCTTC
j_call: TRBJ2-1; d_call: TRBD2; v_call: TRBV11-3; clone_size: few; cdr3_aa: CASIQSAGGGNEQFF; cdr3_nt: TGTGCCAGCATACAGTCAGCGGGAGGAGGGAATGAGCAGTTCTTC
j_call: TRBJ1-1; d_call: -; v_call: TRBV11-3; clone_size: -; cdr3_aa: CASSLDRALNTEAFF; cdr3_nt: TGTGCCAGCAGCTTAGACAGGGCCCTGAACACTGAAGCTTTCTTT
j_call: TRBJ2-3; d_call: TRBD1; v_call: TRBV11-1; clone_size: -; cdr3_aa: CASSPRDRGTDTQYF; cdr3_nt: TGTGCCAGCAGTCCTCGGGACAGGGGTACAGATACGCAGTATTTT
j_call: TRBJ2-7; d_call: TRBD2; v_call: TRBV6-8; clone_size: -; cdr3_aa: CASNPSGRGIYEQYF; cdr3_nt: TGTGCCAGCAATCCTAGCGGGAGGGGGATATACGAGCAGTACTTC
j_call: TRBJ1-5; d_call: TRBD1; v_call: TRBV6-8; clone_size: -; cdr3_aa: CASSADRAVAQHF; cdr3_nt: TGTGCCAGCAGTGCTGACAGGGCCGTGGCCCAGCATTTT
j_call: TRBJ2-1; d_call: TRBD2; v_call: TRBV10-2; clone_size: few; cdr3_aa: CASSASSVFSGTTYNEQFF; cdr3_nt: TGCGCCAGCAGCGCTTCGAGTGTATTTAGCGGGACCACCTACAATGAGCAGTTCTTC
j_call: TRBJ1-2; d_call: -; v_call: TRBV28; clone_size: -; cdr3_aa: CASSYGVQGLANYGYTF; cdr3_nt: TGTGCCAGCAGTTACGGCGTCCAGGGCCTCGCTAACTATGGCTACACCTTC
j_call: TRBJ1-4; d_call: -; v_call: TRBV4-1; clone_size: -; cdr3_aa: CASSPGKKKLFF; cdr3_nt: TGCGCCAGCAGCCCAGGAAAGAAAAAACTGTTTTTT
j_call: TRBJ2-1; d_call: TRBD2; v_call: TRBV9; clone_size: few; cdr3_aa: CASSANRERGDNEQFF; cdr3_nt: TGTGCCAGCAGCGCCAATCGCGAGCGGGGGGACAATGAGCAGTTCTTC
j_call: TRBJ2-2; d_call: TRBD2; v_call: TRBV18; clone_size: -; cdr3_aa: CASSFRVAGPNTGELFF; cdr3_nt: TGTGCCAGCTCCTTTCGGGTAGCGGGCCCGAACACCGGGGAGCTGTTTTTT
j_call: TRBJ2-7; d_call: -; v_call: TRBV19; clone_size: -; cdr3_aa: CASSIAAGSYEQYF; cdr3_nt: TGTGCCAGTAGTATTGCAGCGGGCTCCTACGAGCAGTACTTC
j_call: TRBJ2-2; d_call: TRBD1; v_call: TRBV6-8; clone_size: -; cdr3_aa: CASSYSKGAYFNTGELFF; cdr3_nt: TGTGCCAGCAGTTACTCAAAGGGGGCATATTTCAACACCGGGGAGCTGTTTTTT
j_call: TRBJ1-1; d_call: TRBD1; v_call: TRBV11-3; clone_size: few; cdr3_aa: CASSSNPGGERTEAFF; cdr3_nt: TGTGCCAGCAGCTCGAACCCAGGGGGGGAGAGGACTGAAGCTTTCTTT
j_call: TRBJ2-3; d_call: TRBD2; v_call: TRBV18; clone_size: -; cdr3_aa: CASSPFRSGGGHTDTQYF; cdr3_nt: TGTGCCAGCTCACCTTTCCGCAGCGGGGGCGGTCACACAGATACGCAGTATTTT
j_call: TRBJ2-1; d_call: TRBD2; v_call: TRBV28; clone_size: few; cdr3_aa: CASSSGTSVYNEQFF; cdr3_nt: TGTGCCAGCAGTTCCGGGACTAGCGTTTACAATGAGCAGTTCTTC
j_call: TRBJ2-5; d_call: -; v_call: TRBV6-8; clone_size: few; cdr3_aa: CASIDRRDSQETQYF; cdr3_nt: TGTGCCAGCATAGATCGCCGAGACAGCCAAGAGACCCAGTACTTC
j_call: TRBJ1-1; d_call: -; v_call: TRBV14; clone_size: -; cdr3_aa: CASEPYMNTEAFF; cdr3_nt: TGTGCCAGCGAACCTTACATGAACACTGAAGCTTTCTTT
j_call: TRBJ2-1; d_call: -; v_call: TRBV5-1; clone_size: -; cdr3_aa: CASSSPVGRFGEQFF; cdr3_nt: TGCGCCAGCAGCTCCCCGGTTGGGAGGTTCGGAGAGCAGTTCTTC
j_call: TRBJ2-2; d_call: -; v_call: TRBV7-2; clone_size: medium-sized; cdr3_aa: CASSHHSTGELFF; cdr3_nt: TGTGCCAGCAGCCATCACTCCACCGGGGAGCTGTTTTTT
j_call: TRBJ2-7; d_call: TRBD1; v_call: TRBV11-3; clone_size: hyperexpanded; cdr3_aa: CASSRGATGGYEQYF; cdr3_nt: TGTGCCAGCAGCCGAGGTGCGACAGGGGGCTACGAGCAGTACTTC
j_call: TRBJ2-2; d_call: -; v_call: TRBV19; clone_size: once; cdr3_aa: CASKDLNTGELFF; cdr3_nt: TGTGCCAGTAAGGACCTCAACACCGGGGAGCTGTTTTTT
j_call: TRBJ2-5; d_call: -; v_call: TRBV1; clone_size: few; cdr3_aa: CASSQGGPGGTLGETQYF; cdr3_nt: TGCGCCAGCAGCCAAGGGGGTCCGGGAGGGACACTGGGGGAGACCCAGTACTTC
j_call: TRBJ1-2; d_call: -; v_call: TRBV19; clone_size: -; cdr3_aa: CASTNRQERHGYTF; cdr3_nt: TGTGCCAGTACCAATCGGCAAGAGCGGCATGGCTACACCTTC
j_call: TRBJ1-1; d_call: -; v_call: TRBV18; clone_size: -; cdr3_aa: CASSLAAAGKNTEAFF; cdr3_nt: TGTGCCAGCTCATTGGCCGCGGCAGGGAAAAACACTGAAGCTTTCTTT
j_call: TRBJ1-2; d_call: -; v_call: TRBV11-3; clone_size: few; cdr3_aa: CASSSQEPAYGYTF; cdr3_nt: TGTGCCAGCAGCTCGCAGGAGCCGGCCTATGGCTACACCTTC
j_call: TRBJ2-1; d_call: TRBD1; v_call: TRBV9; clone_size: few; cdr3_aa: CASSPTGGRSIGQFF; cdr3_nt: TGTGCCAGCAGCCCCACAGGGGGCCGAAGCATAGGGCAGTTCTTC
j_call: TRBJ2-2; d_call: TRBD1; v_call: TRBV5-1; clone_size: -; cdr3_aa: CASSLSQGVTGELFF; cdr3_nt: TGCGCCAGCAGCTTGTCTCAGGGGGTCACCGGGGAGCTGTTTTTT
j_call: TRBJ2-1; d_call: TRBD1; v_call: TRBV29-1; clone_size: -; cdr3_aa: CSVKGQGPTKQFF; cdr3_nt: TGCAGCGTAAAAGGACAGGGACCAACTAAGCAGTTCTTC
j_call: TRBJ1-2; d_call: TRBD1; v_call: TRBV11-3; clone_size: medium-sized; cdr3_aa: CASSSSRPGQEYGYTF; cdr3_nt: TGTGCCAGCAGCTCAAGCCGACCGGGACAGGAATATGGCTACACCTTC
j_call: TRBJ2-3; d_call: TRBD2; v_call: TRBV6-8; clone_size: -; cdr3_aa: CASNDQREMTDTQYF; cdr3_nt: TGTGCCAGCAACGATCAGCGGGAGATGACGGATACGCAGTATTTT
j_call: TRBJ2-1; d_call: TRBD2; v_call: TRBV6-8; clone_size: few; cdr3_aa: CASSLSWAPGTSGNNEQFF; cdr3_nt: TGTGCCAGCAGTTTATCCTGGGCACCCGGGACTAGCGGGAACAATGAGCAGTTCTTC
j_call: TRBJ1-1; d_call: -; v_call: TRBV6-8; clone_size: medium-sized; cdr3_aa: CASSYKFTRGNTEAFF; cdr3_nt: TGTGCCAGCAGTTACAAGTTTACAAGGGGGAACACTGAAGCTTTCTTT
j_call: TRBJ2-2; d_call: -; v_call: TRBV11-3; clone_size: medium-sized; cdr3_aa: CASSLTPNQGGELFF; cdr3_nt: TGTGCCAGCAGCTTGACTCCGAATCAAGGCGGGGAGCTGTTTTTT
j_call: TRBJ2-5; d_call: TRBD2; v_call: TRBV29-1; clone_size: large; cdr3_aa: CSVQFTVGGGETQYF; cdr3_nt: TGCAGCGTTCAGTTTACCGTTGGGGGGGGAGAGACCCAGTACTTC
j_call: TRBJ1-5; d_call: -; v_call: TRBV28; clone_size: -; cdr3_aa: CASTRGGSNQPQHF; cdr3_nt: TGTGCCAGCACCCGAGGGGGGTCCAATCAGCCCCAGCATTTT
j_call: TRBJ2-5; d_call: -; v_call: TRBV5-1; clone_size: few; cdr3_aa: CASSQDWGGLSIVGRETQYF; cdr3_nt: TGCGCCAGCAGCCAAGATTGGGGTGGTCTTTCTATTGTGGGGAGAGAGACCCAGTACTTC
j_call: TRBJ1-1; d_call: -; v_call: TRBV6-8; clone_size: -; cdr3_aa: CASSQIQGNTEAFF; cdr3_nt: TGTGCCAGCAGCCAGATTCAGGGCAACACTGAAGCTTTCTTT
j_call: TRBJ2-5; d_call: -; v_call: TRBV6-8; clone_size: -; cdr3_aa: CASSYLPGRETQYF; cdr3_nt: TGTGCCAGCAGCTACCTTCCGGGGAGAGAGACCCAGTACTTC
j_call: TRBJ2-1; d_call: TRBD2; v_call: TRBV5-1; clone_size: -; cdr3_aa: CASSLNSGVGYNEQFF; cdr3_nt: TGCGCCAGCAGCTTAAATAGCGGGGTCGGCTACAATGAGCAGTTCTTC
j_call: TRBJ1-5; d_call: -; v_call: TRBV28; clone_size: -; cdr3_aa: CASRSSPEIGNQPQHF; cdr3_nt: TGTGCCAGCAGAAGCAGTCCAGAGATTGGGAATCAGCCCCAGCATTTT
j_call: TRBJ2-1; d_call: TRBD2; v_call: TRBV15; clone_size: few; cdr3_aa: CATSHRRAGGYDEQFF; cdr3_nt: TGTGCCACCAGCCACAGGCGAGCGGGAGGGTACGATGAGCAGTTCTTC
j_call: TRBJ2-3; d_call: -; v_call: TRBV30; clone_size: few; cdr3_aa: CAWSVPGDTQYF; cdr3_nt: TGTGCCTGGAGTGTACCTGGGGATACGCAGTATTTT
j_call: TRBJ1-1; d_call: -; v_call: TRBV18; clone_size: few; cdr3_aa: CASSSRGGGSNTEAFF; cdr3_nt: TGTGCCAGCTCGTCCAGGGGTGGGGGGTCGAACACTGAAGCTTTCTTT
j_call: TRBJ1-3; d_call: -; v_call: TRBV11-3; clone_size: medium-sized; cdr3_aa: CASISGRTSGNTIYF; cdr3_nt: TGTGCCAGCATCAGCGGAAGGACCTCTGGAAACACCATATATTTT